The subject of this entry is one T cell receptor (beta chain). There is no known antigen for this receptor. Base quality data are lacking; no much larger clone is found one base away. The sample comes from a study of shared clonotypes between healthy human individuals (dated by TCRdb to the early 2020s). Turning to the overall study: The cohort included three men and a couple of women between 18 and 49 years of age. To estimate repertoire size and how much clonotype sharing occurs between individuals, the study deeply sequenced the blood TCR repertoires of 5 or 6 healthy adults. Different laboratories and diverse techniques were used to prepare libraries and sequence TCR repertoires, to increase sequencing depth and limit assay-specific biases. For each donor, CD4 naive and CD4 memory were each run on three plates, CD8 naive on two plates, and CD8 memory on one plate. Per donor, leukapheresis produced somewhere between about 0.8 and 9.5 billion PBMCs. The full study reports these points: The genetic and exposure-history diversity represented was limited by the small number of donors. Naive subsets generally had larger estimated clonotype richness than memory subsets. Incomplete sequencing was indicated by rarefaction of sorted-subset datasets, despite the large sequencing depth. When several donors were compared, the shared fraction of clonotypes was roughly 5% for naive CD4, roughly 3.4% for naive CD8, more than 2% for memory CD4, and less than 0.5% for memory CD8. Based on pairwise subsampling, the degree of clonotype sharing among donors was expected to be affected by sequencing depth. Only blood was sampled, and tissue TCR repertoires likely differ from those in blood. Compared with non-shared clonotypes, the clonotypes found in all four sorted-subset donors had higher generation probabilities.

TCR CDR3 regions were amplified from genomic DNA by multiplex PCR using the deep immunoSEQ assay. Genomic DNA extracted from each cell subset was distributed evenly over all wells of several immunoSEQ 96-well plates, and each plate served as one replicate. Each replicate PCR for sorted subsets received 150 to 250 ng genomic DNA, equal to tens of thousands of T cell genomes. The purified libraries were quantified using a Qubit 3.0 fluorometer, sized with a Bioanalyzer 2100, and then quantified again using the KAPA Library Quantification kit. A separate single-read 150-cycle Illumina NextSeq 550 flow cell was used to sequence each immunoSEQ 96-well plate. The authors' pipeline ran thus. Because the immunoSEQ output held only junctional sequences and lacked quality scores, the filtering could not match the filtering applied to full-length reads. Sequences were annotated with PyIR, a Python wrapper for IgBLAST v1.9, using IMGT germline references to assign V/J genes and CDR3. Any read was removed if the V/J assignment was weak (E-value above 1e-6), the CDR3 was missing, or the read contained stop codons, out-of-frame junctions, or ambiguous translated residues. A V3J clonotype was defined by an identical inferred V gene, J gene, and CDR3 amino acid sequence. The percentage overlap between two repertoires was calculated by dividing the number of shared unique clonotypes by the size of the smaller repertoire. RTK rarefaction, the Chao1 estimator, and Recon v2.1 estimates of unobserved clonotypes were used to assess repertoire richness. Generation probabilities were computed with OLGA for all TCRbeta clonotypes obtained by the gDNA method from several donors. Not all clones reach the TCRdb copy of this immuneACCESS table, which keeps in-frame sequences only. Checked studies attribute under half of the gap to unresolved V genes and leave the rest unexplained. V and J calls and clone size are those listed in that table; D and trimming were worked out from the DNA. Present in this sample are approximately 2.5 million clones, approximately 93% of which were seen just once. Of the sample, more than 0.35% falls within the top ten clones.

The CDR3 runs 13 residues from the cysteine to the phenylalanine. Left in the record is the CDR3 DNA by itself, 39 bases read in frame from the first base. V lost 5 bases and J lost 3 bases; the stretch between them is 11 bases long. The germline V gene specifies MNHNS as CDR1 and SASEGT as CDR2. The donors were healthy, HIV-negative adults with no recently reported acute infections or vaccinations. Every donor was a Caucasian adult residing in Nashville, Tennessee, USA. CD4+ T cells were enriched through magnetic negative selection, after which naive cells were positively selected on CD45RA and the remaining negative fraction served as the memory subset. Blood was collected by leukapheresis, and PBMCs were isolated by Ficoll-Histopaque density gradient centrifugation and then cryopreserved in liquid nitrogen vapor phase. Analytical flow cytometry was used to check the purity and quantity of every magnetically sorted T cell population. Each sorted fraction had its genomic DNA isolated and then quantified by UV absorbance on a Nanodrop 2000c.

The sequenced sample was naive CD4+ T cells from PBMCs. The cell subset or site label for this specimen denotes: CD45RA+ positively selected. Here the chain combines TRBV6-1 and TRBJ2-7; TRBD1 could be the D gene, as 5 bases match. The source of this sequence is a young man in good health. Some clones in this sample may be carry-over from other donors' samples. The CDR3 reads CASSLEQDYEQYF. The sequenced DNA is TGTGCCAGCAGTCTAGAACAGGACTACGAGCAGTACTTC.